The sequence of this T cell receptor beta chain was determined in a study of blood T cell repertoires in COVID-19. At the level of the study: COVID-19 samples from acute and convalescent phases originated in the United States, Italy and Spain. In each case, the material was cDNA or gDNA derived from T cells, B-cell-depleted T cells, or PBMCs.

The authors' processing: By means of reference gene primer amplification, nucleated cell counts were estimated. TCRdb keeps only in-frame clones here, not all; method: immunoSEQ multiplex PCR. The V and J calls and the clone size are those of that table, but D and trimming were determined from the DNA. The sample holds approximately 81,000 clones, 89% seen once. The V and J ends lost 2 bases and 8 bases respectively, with 12 bases between them. In germline, CDR1 is SNHLY, CDR2 FYNNEI. The CDR3 is 13 residues long. The chain has TRBV2 and TRBJ1-2; D remains ambiguous. The sequenced sample consisted of peripheral blood. The source of this sequence is an older man with active or convalescent COVID-19. The CDR3, as DNA: TGTGCCAGCAGTGAACCCCGTTTCGGGGGCTACACCTTC. It translates to CASSEPRFGGYTF.